A selection of T cell receptor beta chains follows, all from one sample in a study of T-cell memory formation after mild COVID-19. TCRdb itself ran the 5' RACE reads through MiXCR, one entry per CDR3 protein. The table records more than 350,000 distinct CDR3 sequences, approximately 16% of them present only once. Sequences were obtained from PBMCs or a T cell subset sorted from them (not recorded which). The receptors shown here come from a man aged 18 to 30 who had mild COVID-19 (a few samples of this study predate the infection). Cell type and time point are not known. Each CDR3 is given with its conserved first and last residue. A D gene is named only where the DNA matches it firmly. Clone size is shown for a subset of rows, as once, few, many or a class of expanded clone.

>TRBJ1-1|TRBD1|TRBV29-1|-
TGCAGCGGAGGGGGGACAGCCAACACTGAAGCTTTCTTT
CSGGGTANTEAFF
>TRBJ2-3|TRBD1|TRBV4-1|few
TGCGCCAGCAGCCAAGTTGGACAGGGGTACGATACGCAGTATTTT
CASSQVGQGYDTQYF
>TRBJ2-3|TRBD1|TRBV7-9|few
TGTGCCAGCAGCCGCCGGGACAGGGTCGAGGATACGCAGTATTTT
CASSRRDRVEDTQYF
>TRBJ1-2|-|TRBV7-2|few
TGTGCCAGCAGCCAGGACAAGGGTCCCTATGGCTACACCTTC
CASSQDKGPYGYTF
>TRBJ2-1|TRBD1|TRBV12-3/TRBV12-4|few
TGTGCCAGCAGTCTCACAGGGGCCTCCTACAATGAGCAGTTCTTC
CASSLTGASYNEQFF
>TRBJ1-1|-|TRBV6-5|many
TGTGCCAGCAGTTTCGCAGGGCCCCAGGAAGCTTTCTTT
CASSFAGPQEAFF
>TRBJ2-3|-|TRBV9|-
TGTGCCAGCAGCGTAGCGCCCGGCACAGATACGCAGTATTTT
CASSVAPGTDTQYF
>TRBJ2-4|TRBD2|TRBV10-3|few
TGTGCCATCAGTGAGGAACTAGCGGGGGCCACGGCCAAAAACATTCAGTACTTC
CAISEELAGATAKNIQYF
>TRBJ1-2|-|TRBV19|few
TGTGCCAGTACCCCAGGTGGGAGCGTCTCTTATGGCTACACCTTC
CASTPGGSVSYGYTF
>TRBJ2-5|TRBD1|TRBV18|-
TGTGCCAGCTCACCAGGGACAGGCTTCCAAGAGACCCAGTACTTC
CASSPGTGFQETQYF
>TRBJ2-5|-|TRBV5-6|-
TGTGCCAGCAGACCATTCGGACAGGGAGGGGAGACCCAGTACTTC
CASRPFGQGGETQYF
>TRBJ2-7|-|TRBV9|few
TGTGCCAGCAGCCCTTCAGTCTTCTACGAGCAGTACTTC
CASSPSVFYEQYF
>TRBJ1-5|-|TRBV6-6|-
TGTGCCAGCAGTTACTCGGAGGTTAGTAGCAATCAGCCCCAGCATTTT
CASSYSEVSSNQPQHF
>TRBJ1-2|-|TRBV12-5|few
TGTGCTAGTGGATTACAGGGAGATGGCTACACCTTC
CASGLQGDGYTF
>TRBJ2-4|-|TRBV7-6|many
TGTGCCAGCAGCTCCCCAGGAAACATTCAGTACTTC
CASSSPGNIQYF
>TRBJ1-5|TRBD1|TRBV27|-
TGTGCCACCAGCGGGACAGGCGGTCAGCCCCAGCATTTT
CATSGTGGQPQHF
>TRBJ2-1|TRBD2|TRBV4-3|few
TGCGCCAGCAGAGCGGGGGGGCCTATAAATGAGCAGTTCTTC
CASRAGGPINEQFF
>TRBJ1-5|-|TRBV15|-
TGTGCCACCAGCAGAAGCAGGGATAGCAATCAGCCCCAGCATTTT
CATSRSRDSNQPQHF
>TRBJ2-7|TRBD1|TRBV28|few
TGTGCCAGCAGGCCGGGAACAGGGGGCGAGAACGAGCAGTACTTC
CASRPGTGGENEQYF
>TRBJ2-1|-|TRBV3-1|-
TGTGCCAGCAGCCCCCCGCCGGGCCTAGTATACAATGAGCAGTTCTTC
CASSPPPGLVYNEQFF
>TRBJ1-4|TRBD1|TRBV2|few
TGTGCCAGCACCAGGGGACAGCCCGCAACTAATGAAAAACTGTTTTTT
CASTRGQPATNEKLFF
>TRBJ2-7|-|TRBV7-2|few
TGTGCCAGCAGCTTAAACCCAGGGATGACGTCCTACGAGCAGTACTTC
CASSLNPGMTSYEQYF
>TRBJ2-1|-|TRBV6-4|few
TGTGCCAGCAGTGACCCCTTCGGGGAGCAGTTCTTC
CASSDPFGEQFF
>TRBJ1-1|TRBD1|TRBV12-3/TRBV12-4|-
TGTGCCAGCACCCCGGACAGGGGGTATGAGAACACTGAAGCTTTCTTT
CASTPDRGYENTEAFF
>TRBJ1-6|-|TRBV7-3|-
TGTGCCAGCAGCCAAAACCCTTCAGGGAATTCACCCCTCCACTTT
CASSQNPSGNSPLHF
>TRBJ1-4|-|TRBV11-2|-
TGTGCCAGCAGCTCCAGAGGGGTTCGGGGGACTAATGAAAAACTGTTTTTT
CASSSRGVRGTNEKLFF
>TRBJ2-1|-|TRBV20-1|-
TGCAGTGCGCTCAGTGGCCTATACAATGAGCAGTTCTTC
CSALSGLYNEQFF
>TRBJ2-3|-|TRBV27|-
TGTGCCAGCAGTTCAGCGATTGAGGTTTCGGGCACAGATACGCAGTATTTT
CASSSAIEVSGTDTQYF
>TRBJ1-2|TRBD1|TRBV29-1|-
TGCAGCGGAGGGACAGAAAACTATGGCTACACCTTC
CSGGTENYGYTF
>TRBJ1-2|-|TRBV7-2|-
TGTGCCAGCAGCTTAGCTCCGGGCTTGAGCTATGGCTACACCTTC
CASSLAPGLSYGYTF
>TRBJ1-3|-|TRBV4-1|-
TGCGCCAGCAGCCAAGAAGGGGTCTCTGGAAACACCATATATTTT
CASSQEGVSGNTIYF
>TRBJ1-5|-|TRBV20-1|few
TGCAGTGCTAGCGCGGACAGCAATCAGCCCCAGCATTTT
CSASADSNQPQHF
>TRBJ2-5|TRBD1|TRBV5-6|few
TGTGCCAGCAGCTTGGACAGGGGCTATCAAGAGACCCAGTACTTC
CASSLDRGYQETQYF
>TRBJ1-5|-|TRBV19|few
TGTGCCAGTAGTCCGTACGATCATCAGCCCCAGCATTTT
CASSPYDHQPQHF
>TRBJ2-3|TRBD2|TRBV6-5|-
TGTGCCAGCAGTTACCGGCGGACTAGCGCAGATACGCAGTATTTT
CASSYRRTSADTQYF
>TRBJ2-1|TRBD2|TRBV5-4|many
TGTGCCAGCAGCCCCACTAGCGGGGGCCACTACAATGAGCAGTTCTTC
CASSPTSGGHYNEQFF
>TRBJ1-2|-|TRBV4-3|-
TGCGCCAGCAGCCAAGTGGGACGTAGAAAGGGAGGCTACACCTTC
CASSQVGRRKGGYTF
>TRBJ2-5|-|TRBV7-6|few
TGTGCCAGCAGCCCGAGCGGGCAGGCTTACCAAGAGACCCAGTACTTC
CASSPSGQAYQETQYF
>TRBJ2-5|-|TRBV5-1|few
TGCGCCAGCAGCTTGGATCCAGGGTACCAAGAGACCCAGTACTTC
CASSLDPGYQETQYF
>TRBJ2-1|-|TRBV5-1|many
TGCGCCAGCAGCTTGGACCCCCCTGCCTATGAGCAGTTCTTC
CASSLDPPAYEQFF
>TRBJ1-1|-|TRBV6-5|-
TGTGCCAGCACGGGGGCAGGGAACACTGAAGCTTTCTTT
CASTGAGNTEAFF
>TRBJ1-3|-|TRBV12-3/TRBV12-4|few
TGTGCCAGCAGCCAGCCTCGCTCTGGAAACACCATATATTTT
CASSQPRSGNTIYF
>TRBJ2-5|-|TRBV7-6|many
TGTGCCAGCAGCTCTCTCTCGGAGACCCAGTACTTC
CASSSLSETQYF
>TRBJ2-3|-|TRBV27|many
TGTGCCAGCACTAGGGGGGCGTACGATACGCAGTATTTT
CASTRGAYDTQYF
>TRBJ1-3|-|TRBV7-9|-
TGTGCCAGCAGCTACTCACCGCTTAAAAGTGGCCCTCCACCTGGAAACACCATATATTTT
CASSYSPLKSGPPPGNTIYF
>TRBJ1-2|TRBD1|TRBV7-8|few
TGTGCCAGCAGTTTGACAGGGAGAGGTGGCTACACCTTC
CASSLTGRGGYTF
>TRBJ2-1|TRBD2|TRBV6-2/TRBV6-3|-
TGTGCCAGCAGTTTCGGGACTAGCGGGGGGAAAATCTACTCCTACAATGAGCAGTTCTTC
CASSFGTSGGKIYSYNEQFF
>TRBJ1-1|-|TRBV10-3|-
TGTGCCATCAGGGGAACAGAGAGGGGGATGCTAACTTTCTTT
CAIRGTERGMLTFF